A selection of T cell receptor beta chains follows, all from one sample in a study of T cells after yellow fever vaccination. TCRdb reanalysed the 5' RACE reads using MiXCR and keeps one entry per CDR3 protein. The table includes some 560,000 distinct CDR3 sequences, 15% to 20% detected once. The sample in question was PBMCs, obtained 15 days after the yellow fever booster vaccination. The receptor set was obtained from a young man who received the YFV17D yellow fever vaccine. Each CDR3 is given with its conserved first and last residue. A D gene is named only where the DNA matches it firmly. For some rows the clone size is stated as once, few or many, or as a class when expanded; others skip it.

clone size,D gene,V gene,CDR3 length,J gene,CDR3 DNA,CDR3 protein
few,NA,TRBV20-1,14,TRBJ2-5,TGCAGTGCTCCGATAGCGATTACACAAGAGACCCAGTACTTC,CSAPIAITQETQYF
NA,TRBD1,TRBV5-5,15,TRBJ2-1,TGTGCCAGCAGCAGGACAGGGGGAACATACAATGAGCAGTTCTTC,CASSRTGGTYNEQFF
NA,NA,TRBV5-6,13,TRBJ2-2,TGTGCCAGCAGCTCATGGACTCCCGGGGAGCTGTTTTTT,CASSSWTPGELFF
few,NA,TRBV5-1,12,TRBJ2-2,TGCGCCAGCCACCCGGGGACCGGGGAGCTGTTTTTT,CASHPGTGELFF
NA,NA,TRBV5-1,16,TRBJ2-7,TGCGCCAGCAGCTTGGGTGCAGGGTCTAGTGTTGGCGAGCAGTACTTC,CASSLGAGSSVGEQYF
few,NA,TRBV20-1,14,TRBJ2-4,TGCAGTGCTAGAGCGGGGCGCCTAGGCGGGATTCAGTACTTC,CSARAGRLGGIQYF
NA,TRBD2,TRBV9,17,TRBJ2-1,TGTGCCAGCAGCGTAGGATTAGCGGGAGGGATATACAATGAGCAGTTCTTC,CASSVGLAGGIYNEQFF
NA,NA,TRBV4-3,16,TRBJ2-5,TGCGCCAGCAGCCAAGAATGGAGGCAGGTCGGAGAGACCCAGTACTTC,CASSQEWRQVGETQYF
few,NA,TRBV2,12,TRBJ2-1,TGTGCCAGCAGCATGAGCGGCAATGAGCAGTTCTTC,CASSMSGNEQFF
NA,TRBD1,TRBV20-1,13,TRBJ1-1,TGCAGGCTCAAGACAGGGGTGAACACTGAAGCTTTCTTT,CRLKTGVNTEAFF
NA,NA,TRBV20-1,11,TRBJ2-5,TGCAGTGCCGTTCGTGGGGAGACCCAGTACTTC,CSAVRGETQYF
few,NA,TRBV12-3/TRBV12-4,13,TRBJ2-5,TGTGCCAGCAGACAGGACCCGGGGGAGACCCAGTACTTC,CASRQDPGETQYF
few,NA,TRBV7-2,11,TRBJ2-7,TGTGCCAGCAGCTTAGGACGAGGGCAGTACTTC,CASSLGRGQYF
few,NA,TRBV28,15,TRBJ2-1,TGTGCCAGCAGCAGCCCGGGACTCTTAGACAATGAGCAGTTCTTC,CASSSPGLLDNEQFF
NA,TRBD2,TRBV12-5,12,TRBJ2-1,TGTGCTAGTCGTCTAGCGGGAGATGAGCAGTTCTTC,CASRLAGDEQFF
few,NA,TRBV27,15,TRBJ2-7,TGTGCCAGCAGTTTATCGGCAGGGGTCTCCCCCGAGCAGTACTTC,CASSLSAGVSPEQYF
NA,NA,TRBV6-2/TRBV6-3,14,TRBJ2-3,TGTGCCAGCAGTTCCGGGACTTTAACAGATACGCAGTATTTT,CASSSGTLTDTQYF
NA,NA,TRBV10-3,13,TRBJ2-7,TGTGCCATCAGTGACCAACAGAACTACGAGCAGTACTTC,CAISDQQNYEQYF
few,NA,TRBV27,14,TRBJ2-3,TGTGCCAGCAGTTTACTGACAGCGTTTTCTACGCAGTATTTT,CASSLLTAFSTQYF
few,TRBD2,TRBV6-1,13,TRBJ2-7,TGTGCCAGCAGTCCCGGGGGGTTCGACGAGCAGTACTTC,CASSPGGFDEQYF
NA,NA,TRBV4-3,15,TRBJ2-5,TGCGCCAGCAGCCAAGAGGTCCGGGGAGAAGAGACCCAGTACTTC,CASSQEVRGEETQYF
many,NA,TRBV20-1,15,TRBJ2-7,TGCAGTGCTAGCCCCTCGGGCAAGATCTCCTACGAGCAGTACTTC,CSASPSGKISYEQYF
NA,TRBD2,TRBV6-2/TRBV6-3,15,TRBJ2-1,TGTGCCAGCAGTTACGGACTAGCGGGACTTGGTGAGCAGTTCTTC,CASSYGLAGLGEQFF
few,NA,TRBV5-6,14,TRBJ2-7,TGTGCCAGCAGCTCGGCGGGCACTGCCTACGAGCAGTACTTC,CASSSAGTAYEQYF
NA,NA,TRBV6-1,12,TRBJ2-1,TGTGCCAGCAGTGAATTGTTGAATGAGCAGTTCTTC,CASSELLNEQFF
few,TRBD2,TRBV7-2,16,TRBJ2-3,TGTGCCAGCAGCTTGGCTAGCGGGAGCCCGTCAGATACGCAGTATTTT,CASSLASGSPSDTQYF
few,NA,TRBV12-3/TRBV12-4,13,TRBJ2-2,TGTGCCAGCAGTTTGTGGCGCACCGGGGAGCTGTTTTTT,CASSLWRTGELFF
NA,TRBD2,TRBV7-2,15,TRBJ2-1,TGTGCCAGCAGCTTAGCTCCGACTAGCGGGCATGAGCAGTTCTTC,CASSLAPTSGHEQFF
NA,NA,TRBV6-5,16,TRBJ2-6,TGTTCCAGCAGTTCGGTAGACTTCTCTGGGGCCAACGTCCTGACTTTC,CSSSSVDFSGANVLTF
many,NA,TRBV7-8,17,TRBJ1-4,TGTGCCAGCAGCTTATTAGGGGGACCGGCAACTAATGAAAAACTGTTTTTT,CASSLLGGPATNEKLFF
NA,TRBD2,TRBV20-1,15,TRBJ2-1,TGCAGTGTCAACCCCCGGGAGGGGGTACAAAATGAGCAGTTCTTC,CSVNPREGVQNEQFF
NA,NA,TRBV6-1,14,TRBJ2-3,TGTGCCAGCAGCTTTACAGGGCGCACAGATACGCAGTATTTT,CASSFTGRTDTQYF
few,NA,TRBV10-3,14,TRBJ2-4,TGTGCCATCAGCTCCGCGGCTAGCGAGGACATTCAGTACTTC,CAISSAASEDIQYF
many,NA,TRBV5-1,13,TRBJ2-5,TGCGCCAGCAGCTTGTCTGTGGGGGAGACCCAGTACTTC,CASSLSVGETQYF
NA,TRBD1,TRBV7-2,14,TRBJ1-2,TGTGCCAGCAGCGCCCAGGGGGCCGGCTATGGCTACACCTTC,CASSAQGAGYGYTF
NA,NA,TRBV2,13,TRBJ2-5,TGTGCCAGCAGTGAAACCAACGCAGAGACCCAGTACTTC,CASSETNAETQYF
NA,NA,TRBV20-1,11,TRBJ2-5,TGCAGTGCTAGGGACGGCGCGGCCCAGTACTTC,CSARDGAAQYF
NA,TRBD2,TRBV7-3,17,TRBJ2-7,TGTGCCAGCAGCGTAACCGGGACTAGCGGGAGGGCGTACGAGCAGTACTTC,CASSVTGTSGRAYEQYF
few,NA,TRBV4-3,19,TRBJ2-3,TGCGCCAGCAGCCAAGAGGAGGGGGCTGTCCCTTCTAGCACAGATACGCAGTATTTT,CASSQEEGAVPSSTDTQYF
few,NA,TRBV5-1,12,TRBJ1-2,TGCGCCAGCACCTCCCCGAGGCATGGCTACACCTTC,CASTSPRHGYTF
few,TRBD2,TRBV10-3,14,TRBJ2-1,TGTGCCATCAGTTCCCTAGCGGGAGACAATGAGCAGTTCTTC,CAISSLAGDNEQFF
NA,TRBD1,TRBV5-6,14,TRBJ2-5,TGTGCCAGCAGCGTTTACGAGACAGGGGCGACCCAGTACTTC,CASSVYETGATQYF
few,TRBD2,TRBV6-5,16,TRBJ2-5,TGTGCCAGCAGTTACTCCGGGCCAAGCGGGAAAAAGACCCAGTACTTC,CASSYSGPSGKKTQYF
NA,TRBD2,TRBV5-1,14,TRBJ2-5,TGCGCCACGACTAGCGGGAGGGCCGGGGAGACCCAGTACTTC,CATTSGRAGETQYF
NA,NA,TRBV7-6,13,TRBJ2-5,TGTGCCAGCAGCCCCATCTTTGCGGAGACCCAGTACTTC,CASSPIFAETQYF
NA,TRBD2,TRBV9,17,TRBJ2-3,TGTGCCAGCAGCGAGCCGGGACTAGCGGGCATCACAGATACGCAGTATTTT,CASSEPGLAGITDTQYF
NA,NA,TRBV23-1,16,TRBJ2-7,TGCGCCAGCAGTCAACCCCCGGACGGAGCTAGACACGAGCAGTACTTC,CASSQPPDGARHEQYF
few,TRBD1,TRBV4-3,16,TRBJ2-5,TGCGCCAGCAGCCAAGTAGGGACAGGGGGGACCGGGACCCAGTACTTC,CASSQVGTGGTGTQYF
few,NA,TRBV24-1,16,TRBJ2-1,TGTGCCACCAGTGAAAACACTAGAGGACCCAACAATGAGCAGTTCTTC,CATSENTRGPNNEQFF
NA,NA,TRBV20-1,17,TRBJ2-2,TGCAGTGCTAGGGAGGGGGCAAGGGGGCCGAACACCGGGGAGCTGTTTTTT,CSAREGARGPNTGELFF